Listed below are T cell receptor beta chains from one sample, sequenced in a study of cytomegalovirus exposure and HLA in healthy donors. The data were produced by immunoSEQ multiplex PCR, yet TCRdb's version contains in-frame clones alone and is incomplete. The sample records 55,000 to 70,000 clones, 80% being singletons. The sequencing input was PBMCs. The receptors come from a male donor in good health and CMV-seronegative. Each CDR3 is given without its conserved first and last residue.

j_gene: TRBJ1-2
v_gene: TRBV7-3
len: 11
CDR3aa: ASSHQTGYGYT

j_gene: TRBJ2-1
v_gene: TRBV5-1
len: 13
CDR3aa: ASSLGLAGVGEQF

j_gene: TRBJ2-7
v_gene: TRBV4-2
len: 13
CDR3aa: ASSQVDGGPGEQY

j_gene: TRBJ1-2
v_gene: TRBV6-5
len: 12
CDR3aa: ASSYLGVEYGYT

j_gene: TRBJ2-3
v_gene: TRBV10-3
len: 13
CDR3aa: AISLAGGSSDTQY

j_gene: TRBJ2-2
v_gene: TRBV2
len: 13
CDR3aa: ASSGTTVDTGELF

j_gene: TRBJ1-1
v_gene: TRBV11-2
len: 12
CDR3aa: ASSYSGGIAEAF

j_gene: TRBJ2-7
v_gene: TRBV6-6
len: 13
CDR3aa: ASSYGGWGGHEQY

j_gene: TRBJ1-5
v_gene: TRBV5-1
len: 14
CDR3aa: ASSLAGTGENQPQH

j_gene: TRBJ1-2
v_gene: TRBV5-1
len: 16
CDR3aa: ASSQTGGLRDANYGYT

j_gene: TRBJ2-7
v_gene: TRBV6-5
len: 12
CDR3aa: ASSARTASYEQY

j_gene: TRBJ1-5
v_gene: TRBV5-8
len: 13
CDR3aa: ASSKRRHSNQPQH

j_gene: TRBJ1-5
v_gene: TRBV7-8
len: 12
CDR3aa: ASSPRFSNQPQH

j_gene: TRBJ2-5
v_gene: TRBV6-5
len: 12
CDR3aa: ASSYSYRVETQY

j_gene: TRBJ2-1
v_gene: TRBV7-9
len: 15
CDR3aa: ASSFLTGGPSYNEQF

j_gene: TRBJ1-1
v_gene: TRBV30
len: 12
CDR3aa: AWSPGQWNTEAF

j_gene: TRBJ1-5
v_gene: TRBV4-2
len: 14
CDR3aa: ASSQEDQANDQPQH

j_gene: TRBJ1-2
v_gene: TRBV6-5
len: 13
CDR3aa: ASSYSREGVYGYT

j_gene: TRBJ2-7
v_gene: TRBV6-5
len: 12
CDR3aa: ATRPRTGSEEQY

j_gene: TRBJ1-2
v_gene: TRBV7-2
len: 12
CDR3aa: ASSSGTGAYGYT

j_gene: TRBJ1-1
v_gene: TRBV6-5
len: 12
CDR3aa: ASRGDRDGTEAF

j_gene: TRBJ2-7
v_gene: TRBV25-1
len: 12
CDR3aa: ASSWTGSSYEQY

j_gene: TRBJ1-2
v_gene: TRBV5-4
len: 15
CDR3aa: ASSLTLGGGTNYGYT

j_gene: TRBJ1-1
v_gene: TRBV5-1
len: 12
CDR3aa: ASSTQTGDVEAF

j_gene: TRBJ1-2
v_gene: TRBV6-1
len: 13
CDR3aa: ASSEAAGNDYGYT

j_gene: TRBJ2-7
v_gene: TRBV18
len: 13
CDR3aa: ASSLTSGGAYEQY

j_gene: TRBJ1-2
v_gene: TRBV5-5
len: 13
CDR3aa: ASSFETRVYYGYT

j_gene: TRBJ2-7
v_gene: TRBV6-4
len: 11
CDR3aa: ASRAKDTYEQY

j_gene: TRBJ2-3
v_gene: TRBV5-4
len: 17
CDR3aa: ASSLASGEGLASTDTQY

j_gene: TRBJ2-5
v_gene: TRBV5-6
len: 14
CDR3aa: ASTGRTGSREETQY

j_gene: TRBJ2-7
v_gene: TRBV6-6
len: 13
CDR3aa: ASKLMGLGSYEQY

j_gene: TRBJ2-7
v_gene: TRBV7-6
len: 14
CDR3aa: ASSRGTGKSPLEQY

j_gene: TRBJ1-1
v_gene: TRBV18
len: 11
CDR3aa: ASSIRDRDEAF

j_gene: TRBJ2-1
v_gene: TRBV6-5
len: 13
CDR3aa: ASSARGTGPMNEF

j_gene: TRBJ1-1
v_gene: TRBV5-4
len: 14
CDR3aa: ASSSRGGPLNTEAF

j_gene: TRBJ1-2
v_gene: TRBV2
len: 13
CDR3aa: ASRLNRGTSYGYT

j_gene: TRBJ1-2
v_gene: TRBV19
len: 11
CDR3aa: ASSGDRRDGYT

j_gene: TRBJ2-5
v_gene: TRBV12-2
len: 13
CDR3aa: ASRQMREYQETQY

j_gene: TRBJ2-7
v_gene: TRBV7-6
len: 15
CDR3aa: ASSLAVPVQGANEQY

j_gene: TRBJ2-5
v_gene: TRBV4-2
len: 15
CDR3aa: ASSQGDGALSRATQY

j_gene: TRBJ2-7
v_gene: TRBV29-1
len: 11
CDR3aa: SVLQGTTYEQY

j_gene: TRBJ2-2
v_gene: TRBV19
len: 12
CDR3aa: ASRGQLNTGELF

j_gene: TRBJ2-3
v_gene: TRBV19
len: 13
CDR3aa: ASTRDRERGSTQY

j_gene: TRBJ1-2
v_gene: TRBV2
len: 14
CDR3aa: ASSEPARVRGSGYT

j_gene: TRBJ2-5
v_gene: TRBV7-2
len: 13
CDR3aa: ASTFSGGAGETQY

j_gene: -
v_gene: TRBV7-3
len: 11
CDR3aa: ASSVTSGYEQY

j_gene: TRBJ1-1
v_gene: TRBV7-8
len: 13
CDR3aa: ASSQLQGVGTEAF

j_gene: TRBJ1-1
v_gene: TRBV5-1
len: 10
CDR3aa: ASGQTNTEAF

j_gene: TRBJ2-4
v_gene: TRBV27
len: 12
CDR3aa: ASSSSEAKNIQY

j_gene: TRBJ2-3
v_gene: TRBV7-8
len: 12
CDR3aa: ASRPGQGTDTQY

j_gene: TRBJ2-1
v_gene: TRBV27
len: 12
CDR3aa: ASSVGGTYNEQF

j_gene: TRBJ2-2
v_gene: TRBV5-1
len: 13
CDR3aa: ASSLRDRDTGELF

j_gene: TRBJ1-2
v_gene: TRBV18
len: 14
CDR3aa: ASSLRTGVVDYGYT

j_gene: TRBJ1-2
v_gene: TRBV6-5
len: 13
CDR3aa: ASSYSPGQSYGYT

j_gene: TRBJ2-2
v_gene: TRBV9
len: 13
CDR3aa: ASSVVVNRAGELF

j_gene: TRBJ1-1
v_gene: TRBV13
len: 12
CDR3aa: ASTLGGGNTEAF

j_gene: TRBJ1-2
v_gene: TRBV6-1
len: 12
CDR3aa: ATTRDSPNYGYT

j_gene: TRBJ2-5
v_gene: TRBV4-1
len: 14
CDR3aa: ASSQGVSGGLETQY

j_gene: TRBJ2-7
v_gene: TRBV19
len: 14
CDR3aa: ATRTSGGPLGYEQY